What follows is one T cell receptor beta chain and its context. The PCR contained 60 Vbeta and 13 Jbeta primers. TCRdb's table, derived via immunoSEQ multiplex PCR, lists solely in-frame clones and lacks some. The table lists 100,000 to 150,000 clones, around four fifths of them singletons. Germline lookup yields CDR1 DFQATT and CDR2 SNEGSKA (reference sequence). This CDR3 contains 10 residues. The data were taken from a study of cytomegalovirus exposure and HLA in healthy donors. Turning to the study itself: A previous analysis identified 95 million to 140 million unique TCR beta sequences derived from 180 million or so T cells.

V gene TRBV20-1 combines with J gene TRBJ1-2; 7 bases line up with TRBD1. Input material: PBMCs. The receptor was isolated from a male donor in good health and CMV-seronegative. The CDR3 is CRGTGQGYTF. The CDR3 DNA sequence: TGCAGAGGGACGGGACAGGGCTACACCTTC.